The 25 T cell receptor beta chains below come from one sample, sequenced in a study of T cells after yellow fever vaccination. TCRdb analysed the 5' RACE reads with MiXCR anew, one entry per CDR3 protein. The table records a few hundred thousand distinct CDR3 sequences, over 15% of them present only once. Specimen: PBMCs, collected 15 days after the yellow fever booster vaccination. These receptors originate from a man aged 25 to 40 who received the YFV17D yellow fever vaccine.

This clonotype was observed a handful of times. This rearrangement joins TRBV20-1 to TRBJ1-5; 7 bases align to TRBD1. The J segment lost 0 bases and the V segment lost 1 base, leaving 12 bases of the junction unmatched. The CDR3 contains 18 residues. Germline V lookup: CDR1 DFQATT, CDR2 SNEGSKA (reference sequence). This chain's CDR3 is CSARVILRGQSSNQPQHF. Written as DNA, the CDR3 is TGCAGTGCTAGAGTTATACTAAGGGGACAGTCTAGCAATCAGCCCCAGCATTTT.

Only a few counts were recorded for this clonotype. The CDR3 DNA reads as TGCGCCAGCAGCTTAGGGAGTCGGTCCTACAATGAGCAGTTCTTC. As protein: CASSLGSRSYNEQFF. The chain uses TRBV5-1 and TRBJ2-1; D perhaps matches TRBD2 (5 bases). The CDR3 is 15 residues long. The V and J ends lost 2 bases and 1 base respectively, with 10 bases between them. CDR1 and CDR2 (germline): SGHRS, YFSETQ.

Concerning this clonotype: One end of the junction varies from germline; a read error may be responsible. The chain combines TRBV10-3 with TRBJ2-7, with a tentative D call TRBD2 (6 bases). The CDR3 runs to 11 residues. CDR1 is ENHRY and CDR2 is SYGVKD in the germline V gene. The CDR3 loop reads CVIGLTYEQYF. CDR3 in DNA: TGTGTCATCGGACTAACCTACGAGCAGTACTTC.

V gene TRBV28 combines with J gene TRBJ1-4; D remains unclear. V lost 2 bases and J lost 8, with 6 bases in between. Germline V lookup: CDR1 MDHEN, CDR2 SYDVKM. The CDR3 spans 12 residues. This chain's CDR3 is CASSLSFEKLFF. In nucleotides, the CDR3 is TGTGCCAGCAGTTTAAGTTTCGAAAAACTGTTTTTT. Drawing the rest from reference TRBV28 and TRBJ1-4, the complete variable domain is DVKVTQSSRYLVKRTGEKVFLECVQDMDHENMFWYRQDPGLGLRLIYFSYDVKMKEKGDIPEGYSVSREKKERFSLILESASTNQTSMYLCASSLSFEKLFFGSGTQLSVL.

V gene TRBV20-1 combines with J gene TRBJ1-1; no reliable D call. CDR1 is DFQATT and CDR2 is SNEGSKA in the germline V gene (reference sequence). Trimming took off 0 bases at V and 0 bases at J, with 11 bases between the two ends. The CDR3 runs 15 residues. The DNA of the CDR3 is TGCAGTGCTAGAGATCTGCGGCAGCTGAACACTGAAGCTTTCTTT. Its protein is CSARDLRQLNTEAFF.

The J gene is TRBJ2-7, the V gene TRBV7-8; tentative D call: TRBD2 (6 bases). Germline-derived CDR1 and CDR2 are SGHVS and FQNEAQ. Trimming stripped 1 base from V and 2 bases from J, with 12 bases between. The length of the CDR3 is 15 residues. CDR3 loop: CASSLDRRVTYEQYF. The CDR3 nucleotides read TGTGCCAGCAGCTTAGATCGGAGGGTAACCTACGAGCAGTACTTC.

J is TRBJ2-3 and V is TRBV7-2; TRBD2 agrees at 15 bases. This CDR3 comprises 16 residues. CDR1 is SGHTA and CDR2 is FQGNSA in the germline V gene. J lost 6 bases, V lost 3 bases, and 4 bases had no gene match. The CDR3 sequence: CASSLGLAGGGDTQYF. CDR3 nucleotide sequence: TGTGCCAGCAGCTTGGGACTAGCGGGAGGAGGGGATACGCAGTATTTT.

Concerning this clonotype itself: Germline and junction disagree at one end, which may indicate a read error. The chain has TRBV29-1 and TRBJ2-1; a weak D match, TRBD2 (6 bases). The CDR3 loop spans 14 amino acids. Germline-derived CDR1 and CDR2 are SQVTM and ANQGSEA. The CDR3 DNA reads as TGCAGCGCCTCCAGCGGGTGGGCCGGGAATGATCAGTTCTTC. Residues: CSASSGWAGNDQFF.

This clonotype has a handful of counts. CDR3: CSAREFASYEQYF. The CDR3 bases are TGCAGTGCTAGAGAATTCGCGTCCTACGAGCAGTACTTC. V gene TRBV20-1 combines with J gene TRBJ2-7; D is unclear. V was trimmed by 0 bases and J by 1 base, leaving 7 bases between them. Germline values: CDR1 DFQATT, CDR2 SNEGSKA (reference sequence). There are 13 residues in the CDR3.

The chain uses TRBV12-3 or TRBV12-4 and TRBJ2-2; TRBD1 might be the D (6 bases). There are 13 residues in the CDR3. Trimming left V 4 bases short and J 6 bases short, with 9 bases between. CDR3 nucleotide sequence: TGTGCCAGCAGTTCAGGGGTACCCGGGGAGCTGTTTTTT. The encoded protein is CASSSGVPGELFF.

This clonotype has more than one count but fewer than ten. The CDR3 region is CASSQRGPGEQYF. In DNA form, the CDR3 reads TGTGCCAGCAGCCAAAGAGGGCCTGGGGAGCAGTACTTC. The chain has TRBV14 and TRBJ2-7, with a possible D match to TRBD2 (5 bases). Trimming cost V 2 bases and J 7 bases, with 12 bases left between them. CDR1 and CDR2 from the germline V gene are SGHDN and FVKESK. This CDR3 comprises 13 residues.

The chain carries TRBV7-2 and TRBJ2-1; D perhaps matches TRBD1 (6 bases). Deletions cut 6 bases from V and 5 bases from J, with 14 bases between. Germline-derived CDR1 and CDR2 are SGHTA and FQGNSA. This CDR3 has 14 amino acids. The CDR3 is CASRTSRDNNEQFF. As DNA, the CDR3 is TGTGCCAGCAGGACCTCCAGGGACAACAATGAGCAGTTCTTC.

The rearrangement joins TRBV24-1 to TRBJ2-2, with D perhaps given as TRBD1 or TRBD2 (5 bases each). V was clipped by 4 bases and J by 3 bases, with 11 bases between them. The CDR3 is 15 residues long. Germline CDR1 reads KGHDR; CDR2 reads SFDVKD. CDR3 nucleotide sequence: TGTGCCACCAGTGAGACGGGACGACACACCGGGGAGCTGTTTTTT. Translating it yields CATSETGRHTGELFF.

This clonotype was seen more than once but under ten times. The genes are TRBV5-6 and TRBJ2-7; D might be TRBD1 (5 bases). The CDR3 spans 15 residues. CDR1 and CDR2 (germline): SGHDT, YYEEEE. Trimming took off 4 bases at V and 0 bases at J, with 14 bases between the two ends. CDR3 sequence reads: CASSPRQITSYEQYF. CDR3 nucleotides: TGTGCCAGCAGCCCCCGACAGATCACCTCCTACGAGCAGTACTTC.

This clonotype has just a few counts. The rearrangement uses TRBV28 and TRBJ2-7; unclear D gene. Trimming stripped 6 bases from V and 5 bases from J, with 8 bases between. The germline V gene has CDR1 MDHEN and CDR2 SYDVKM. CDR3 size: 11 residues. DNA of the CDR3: TGTGCCAGCAGGAATGACAACGAGCAGTACTTC. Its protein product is CASRNDNEQYF.

DNA for the CDR3: TGTGCCAGTAGTAGCGCGGGAGTATCACACAATGAGCAGTTCTTC. Translated: CASSSAGVSHNEQFF. The chain couples TRBV19 to TRBJ2-1; 7 bases agree with TRBD2. Germline CDR1 is LNHDA and CDR2 is SQIVND (reference sequence). The CDR3 is 15 amino acids. The V and J ends lost 4 bases and 5 bases, in that order; junction bases with no gene match: 8.

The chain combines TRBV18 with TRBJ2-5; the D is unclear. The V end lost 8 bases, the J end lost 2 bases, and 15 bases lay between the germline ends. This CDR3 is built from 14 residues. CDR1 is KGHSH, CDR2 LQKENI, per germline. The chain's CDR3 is CASQYSNIQETQYF. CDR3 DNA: TGTGCCAGCCAATACAGCAATATACAAGAGACCCAGTACTTC.

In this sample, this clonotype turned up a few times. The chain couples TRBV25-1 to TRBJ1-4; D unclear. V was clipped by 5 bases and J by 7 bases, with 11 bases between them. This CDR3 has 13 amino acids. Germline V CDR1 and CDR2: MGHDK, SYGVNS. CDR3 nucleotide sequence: TGTGCCAGCAGTCCCCGGGAAAGTGAAAAACTGTTTTTT. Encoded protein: CASSPRESEKLFF.

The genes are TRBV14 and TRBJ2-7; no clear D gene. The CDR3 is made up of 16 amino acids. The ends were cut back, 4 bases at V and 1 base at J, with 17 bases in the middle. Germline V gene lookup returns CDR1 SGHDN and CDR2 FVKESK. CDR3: CASSLTDGFLSYEQYF. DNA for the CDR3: TGTGCCAGCAGCCTAACCGACGGATTCCTTTCCTACGAGCAGTACTTC.

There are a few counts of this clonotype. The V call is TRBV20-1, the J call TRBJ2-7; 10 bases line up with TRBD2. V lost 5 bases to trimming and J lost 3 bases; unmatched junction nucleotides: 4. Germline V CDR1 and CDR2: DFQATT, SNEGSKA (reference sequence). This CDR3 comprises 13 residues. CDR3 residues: CSAWTSGNYEQYF. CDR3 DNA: TGCAGTGCTTGGACTAGCGGAAACTACGAGCAGTACTTC.

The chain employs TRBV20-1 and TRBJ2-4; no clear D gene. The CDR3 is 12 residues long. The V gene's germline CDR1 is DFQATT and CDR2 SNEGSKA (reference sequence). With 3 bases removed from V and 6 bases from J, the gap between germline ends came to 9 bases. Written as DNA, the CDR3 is TGCAGTGCTAGGGTATCTGGAAACATTCAGTACTTC. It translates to CSARVSGNIQYF.

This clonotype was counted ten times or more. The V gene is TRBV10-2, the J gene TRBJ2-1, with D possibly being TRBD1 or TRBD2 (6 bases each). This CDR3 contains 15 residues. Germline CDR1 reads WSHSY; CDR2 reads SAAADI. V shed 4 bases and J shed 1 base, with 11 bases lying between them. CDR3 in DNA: TGCGCCAGCAGTGTATGGGGGGCATCCTACAATGAGCAGTTCTTC. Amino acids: CASSVWGASYNEQFF.

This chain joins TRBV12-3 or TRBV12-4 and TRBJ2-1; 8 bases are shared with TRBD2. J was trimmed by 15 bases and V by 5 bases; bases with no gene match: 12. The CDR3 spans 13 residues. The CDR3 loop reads CASSPAGGRRRFF. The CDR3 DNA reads TGTGCCAGCAGTCCGGCGGGAGGACGGCGGCGGTTCTTC.

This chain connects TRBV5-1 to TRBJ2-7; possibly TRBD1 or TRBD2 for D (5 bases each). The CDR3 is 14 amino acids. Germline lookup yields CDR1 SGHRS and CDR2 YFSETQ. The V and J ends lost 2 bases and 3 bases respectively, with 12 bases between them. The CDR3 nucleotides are TGCGCCAGCAGCTTATGGGACGGGGTCTACGAGCAGTACTTC. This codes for CASSLWDGVYEQYF.

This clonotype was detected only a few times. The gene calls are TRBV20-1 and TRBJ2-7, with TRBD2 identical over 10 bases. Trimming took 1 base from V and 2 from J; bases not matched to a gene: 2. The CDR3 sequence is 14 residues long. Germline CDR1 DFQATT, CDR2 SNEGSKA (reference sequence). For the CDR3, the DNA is TGCAGTGCTAGAGTAGCGGGGGGCCCCTACGAGCAGTACTTC. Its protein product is CSARVAGGPYEQYF.